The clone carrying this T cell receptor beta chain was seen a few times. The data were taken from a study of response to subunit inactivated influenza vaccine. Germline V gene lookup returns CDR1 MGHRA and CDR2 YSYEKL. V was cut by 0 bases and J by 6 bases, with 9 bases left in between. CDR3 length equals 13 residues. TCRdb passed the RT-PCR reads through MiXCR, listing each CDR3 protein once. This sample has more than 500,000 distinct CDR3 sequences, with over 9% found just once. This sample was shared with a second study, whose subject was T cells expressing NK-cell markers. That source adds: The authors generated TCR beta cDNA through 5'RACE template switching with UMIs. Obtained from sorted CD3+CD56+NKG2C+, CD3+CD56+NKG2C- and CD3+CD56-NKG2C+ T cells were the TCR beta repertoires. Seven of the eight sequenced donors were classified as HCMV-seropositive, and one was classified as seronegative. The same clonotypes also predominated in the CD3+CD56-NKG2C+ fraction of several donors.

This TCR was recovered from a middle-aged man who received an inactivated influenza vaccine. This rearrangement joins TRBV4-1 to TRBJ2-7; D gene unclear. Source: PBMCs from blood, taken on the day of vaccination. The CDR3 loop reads CASSQEWGSEQYF. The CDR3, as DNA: TGCGCCAGCAGCCAAGAATGGGGATCCGAGCAGTACTTC.